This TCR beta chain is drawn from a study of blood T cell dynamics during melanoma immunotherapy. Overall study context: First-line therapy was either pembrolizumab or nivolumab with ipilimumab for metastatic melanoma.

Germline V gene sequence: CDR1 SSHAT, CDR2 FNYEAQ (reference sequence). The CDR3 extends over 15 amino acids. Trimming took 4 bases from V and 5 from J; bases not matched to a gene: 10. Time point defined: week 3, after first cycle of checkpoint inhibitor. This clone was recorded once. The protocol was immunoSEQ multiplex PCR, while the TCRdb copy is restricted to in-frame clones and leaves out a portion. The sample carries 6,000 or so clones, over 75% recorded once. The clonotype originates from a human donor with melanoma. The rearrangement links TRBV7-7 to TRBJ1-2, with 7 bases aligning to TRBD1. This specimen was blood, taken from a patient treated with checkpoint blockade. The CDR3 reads CASSYSGQTLYGYTF. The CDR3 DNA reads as TGTGCCAGCAGCTATTCGGGACAGACCTTATATGGCTACACCTTC.